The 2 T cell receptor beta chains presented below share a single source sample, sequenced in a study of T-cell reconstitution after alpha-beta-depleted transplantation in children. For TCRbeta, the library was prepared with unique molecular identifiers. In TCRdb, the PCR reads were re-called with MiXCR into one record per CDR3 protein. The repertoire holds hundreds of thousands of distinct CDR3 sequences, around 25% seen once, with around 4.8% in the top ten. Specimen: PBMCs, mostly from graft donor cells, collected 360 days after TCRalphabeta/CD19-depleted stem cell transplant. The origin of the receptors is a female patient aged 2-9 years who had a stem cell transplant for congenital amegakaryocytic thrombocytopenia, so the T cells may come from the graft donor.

As DNA, the CDR3 is TGCAGTGCTAGTAGCGGGGGTTACAATGAGCAGTTCTTC. Its protein is CSASSGGYNEQFF. The chain employs TRBV20-1 and TRBJ2-1, with TRBD2 matching over 9 bases. The V and J ends lost 3 bases and 4 bases, in that order; junction bases with no gene match: 1. This CDR3 region has 13 residues. The germline CDR1 and CDR2 sequences are DFQATT and SNEGSKA (reference sequence).

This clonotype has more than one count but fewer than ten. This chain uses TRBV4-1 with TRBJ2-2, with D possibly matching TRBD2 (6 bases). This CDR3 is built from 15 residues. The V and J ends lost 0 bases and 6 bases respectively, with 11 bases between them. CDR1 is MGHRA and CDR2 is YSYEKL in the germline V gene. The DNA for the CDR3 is TGCGCCAGCAGCCAAGATTGGGGGAGGTCCGGGGAGCTGTTTTTT. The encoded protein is CASSQDWGRSGELFF.